This is a list of T cell receptor beta chains from one sample in a study of vaccination and CD4 T cells after COVID-19. These receptors' antigens are unknown. One entry per CDR3 protein results from TCRdb running MiXCR on the PCR reads. The sample lists several thousand distinct CDR3 sequences, 45% to 60% occurring once. The sample taken for sequencing was CD4+ T cells from blood, cultured in vitro. Receptor source: a human donor in good health. Each CDR3 is given with its conserved first and last residue. The order of the fields is J gene, clone size, D gene, V gene, CDR3 DNA, CDR3 protein. D genes are given only for firm matches. Expanded clones are given a class, and other clones once, few, many or no size at all.

j_gene: TRBJ2-3
abundance: .
d_gene: .
v_gene: TRBV29-1
CDR3nt: TGCAGCGTTGAGGCGGGACTGGGGGATACGCAGTATTTT
CDR3aa: CSVEAGLGDTQYF

j_gene: TRBJ1-5
abundance: .
d_gene: TRBD1
v_gene: TRBV28
CDR3nt: TGTGCCAGCAGTTTCGACAGGGGCCAGCCCCAGCATTTT
CDR3aa: CASSFDRGQPQHF

j_gene: TRBJ1-1
abundance: .
d_gene: .
v_gene: TRBV30
CDR3nt: TGTGCCTGGAGTCAAGGGGTATCCGGGACACCTTACACTGAAGCTTTCTTT
CDR3aa: CAWSQGVSGTPYTEAFF

j_gene: TRBJ1-5
abundance: .
d_gene: .
v_gene: TRBV7-8
CDR3nt: TGTGCCAGCAGCCTTCACGTGGGACAGCCCCAGCATTTT
CDR3aa: CASSLHVGQPQHF

j_gene: TRBJ2-3
abundance: .
d_gene: .
v_gene: TRBV5-1
CDR3nt: TGCGCCAGCAGCCGGAAGTTTGGGGATACGCAGTATTTT
CDR3aa: CASSRKFGDTQYF

j_gene: TRBJ1-3
abundance: .
d_gene: .
v_gene: TRBV29-1
CDR3nt: TGCAGCGTTGAAGATAGGAACACCATATATTTT
CDR3aa: CSVEDRNTIYF

j_gene: TRBJ2-7
abundance: .
d_gene: TRBD2
v_gene: TRBV6-2/TRBV6-3
CDR3nt: TGTGCCAGCAGCCCGGACGGCGGGGGGCCGTCCTACGAGCAGTACTTC
CDR3aa: CASSPDGGGPSYEQYF

j_gene: TRBJ1-1
abundance: few
d_gene: .
v_gene: TRBV5-4
CDR3nt: TGTGCCAGCAGCTTGGTGGTAAACACTGAAGCTTTCTTT
CDR3aa: CASSLVVNTEAFF

j_gene: TRBJ1-1
abundance: .
d_gene: TRBD1
v_gene: TRBV6-1
CDR3nt: TGTGCCAGTTCGGACAGGGGAAAAACTGAAGCTTTCTTT
CDR3aa: CASSDRGKTEAFF

j_gene: TRBJ1-1
abundance: .
d_gene: .
v_gene: TRBV20-1
CDR3nt: TGCAGTGCTAGGATACTGGAGGATTGGTCGACTGAAGCTTTCTTT
CDR3aa: CSARILEDWSTEAFF

j_gene: TRBJ2-2
abundance: medium-sized
d_gene: TRBD1
v_gene: TRBV27
CDR3nt: TGTGCCAGCAGTATCACACAGGGGACCGGGGAGCTGTTTTTT
CDR3aa: CASSITQGTGELFF

j_gene: TRBJ1-1
abundance: .
d_gene: TRBD1
v_gene: TRBV5-1
CDR3nt: TGCGCCAGCAGCTTGGGGCCCGCCAGGGGGCTTATGAACACTGAAGCTTTCTTT
CDR3aa: CASSLGPARGLMNTEAFF

j_gene: TRBJ1-2
abundance: .
d_gene: TRBD1
v_gene: TRBV7-9
CDR3nt: TGTGCCAGCAGCCAATACTACGGACAGGCGCTTAACTATGGCTACACCTTC
CDR3aa: CASSQYYGQALNYGYTF

j_gene: TRBJ1-2
abundance: .
d_gene: .
v_gene: TRBV7-2
CDR3nt: TGTGCCAGCAGCTTAGTTCCCGGTGGGGGAGTTGGAGGCTACACCTTC
CDR3aa: CASSLVPGGGVGGYTF

j_gene: TRBJ2-2
abundance: .
d_gene: .
v_gene: TRBV28
CDR3nt: TGTGCCACCCAAAAATCGACAGGGAACACCGGGGAGCTGTTTTTT
CDR3aa: CATQKSTGNTGELFF

j_gene: TRBJ2-7
abundance: .
d_gene: .
v_gene: TRBV20-1
CDR3nt: TGCAGTGCTAGAGGGGGGGACTCCGCTGTCTCCTACGAGCAGTACTTC
CDR3aa: CSARGGDSAVSYEQYF

j_gene: TRBJ1-6
abundance: .
d_gene: .
v_gene: TRBV2
CDR3nt: TGTGCCAGCAGTTCCGACCGTAATTCACCCCTCCACTTT
CDR3aa: CASSSDRNSPLHF

j_gene: TRBJ2-1
abundance: .
d_gene: TRBD2
v_gene: TRBV7-2
CDR3nt: TGTGCCAGCAGCTTAGAGCGGGGTGTAGTCTATGAGCAGTTCTTC
CDR3aa: CASSLERGVVYEQFF

j_gene: TRBJ2-7
abundance: .
d_gene: TRBD1
v_gene: TRBV19
CDR3nt: TGTGCCAGTAGTACCGGACAGGGGTCCGAGCAGTACTTC
CDR3aa: CASSTGQGSEQYF

j_gene: TRBJ2-1
abundance: .
d_gene: TRBD2
v_gene: TRBV27
CDR3nt: TGTGCCAGCAGTTCTCTCTTTGGGTTAGCGGGCTACAATGAGCAGTTCTTC
CDR3aa: CASSSLFGLAGYNEQFF

j_gene: TRBJ2-3
abundance: once
d_gene: .
v_gene: TRBV6-4
CDR3nt: TGTGCCAGCAGTGACAGGGGCCCCGCTCATACAGATACGCAGTATTTT
CDR3aa: CASSDRGPAHTDTQYF

j_gene: TRBJ1-2
abundance: .
d_gene: TRBD1
v_gene: TRBV30
CDR3nt: TGTGCCGGGGCCAGGGGGTATGGCTACACCTTC
CDR3aa: CAGARGYGYTF

j_gene: TRBJ1-6
abundance: few
d_gene: .
v_gene: TRBV28
CDR3nt: TGTGCCAGCAGTTCGCCCCTCAATTCACCCCTCCACTTT
CDR3aa: CASSSPLNSPLHF

j_gene: TRBJ1-1
abundance: .
d_gene: TRBD1
v_gene: TRBV4-3
CDR3nt: TGCGCCAGCAGCCTGAATCAGGGGGGCACTGAAGCTTTCTTT
CDR3aa: CASSLNQGGTEAFF

j_gene: TRBJ2-7
abundance: .
d_gene: TRBD2
v_gene: TRBV7-2
CDR3nt: TGTGCCAGCAGCTCGGGGGGGGGAGGCAAGCAGTACTTC
CDR3aa: CASSSGGGGKQYF

j_gene: TRBJ2-7
abundance: few
d_gene: TRBD1
v_gene: TRBV20-1
CDR3nt: TGCAGTGCTAGAGGCCTGGGACAGGGGGTCAACGAGCAGTACTTC
CDR3aa: CSARGLGQGVNEQYF

j_gene: TRBJ1-1
abundance: .
d_gene: .
v_gene: TRBV5-1
CDR3nt: TGCGCCAGCACCGGAGGGGACACTGAAGCTTTCTTT
CDR3aa: CASTGGDTEAFF

j_gene: TRBJ2-5
abundance: .
d_gene: .
v_gene: TRBV6-4
CDR3nt: TGTGCCAGCAGCGCTCAAGGGTCGAGGGAAGAGACCCAGTACTTC
CDR3aa: CASSAQGSREETQYF

j_gene: TRBJ1-6
abundance: .
d_gene: .
v_gene: TRBV19
CDR3nt: TGTGCCAGTAGTATTGGATGGTGGGGAAACAATTCACCCCTCCACTTT
CDR3aa: CASSIGWWGNNSPLHF

j_gene: TRBJ2-5
abundance: .
d_gene: .
v_gene: TRBV20-1
CDR3nt: TGCAGTGCTAGTCGGATCCGGGGCGGCCAAGAGACCCAGTACTTC
CDR3aa: CSASRIRGGQETQYF

j_gene: TRBJ2-1
abundance: .
d_gene: TRBD2
v_gene: TRBV6-2/TRBV6-3
CDR3nt: TGTGCCAGCAGTTACCCTAGCGGGGGGGTGGTCGGTGAGCAGTTCTTC
CDR3aa: CASSYPSGGVVGEQFF

j_gene: TRBJ1-2
abundance: few
d_gene: .
v_gene: TRBV20-1
CDR3nt: TGCAGTGCTAGAGGGCAGACCAACTATGGCTACACCTTC
CDR3aa: CSARGQTNYGYTF

j_gene: TRBJ2-1
abundance: .
d_gene: TRBD1
v_gene: TRBV5-4
CDR3nt: TGTGCCACCGAGGACAGGGTTCATGAGCAGTTCTTC
CDR3aa: CATEDRVHEQFF

j_gene: TRBJ2-1
abundance: .
d_gene: .
v_gene: TRBV27
CDR3nt: TGTGCCAGCAAAGGGGGGGCTCACTACAATGAGCAGTTCTTC
CDR3aa: CASKGGAHYNEQFF

j_gene: TRBJ1-2
abundance: .
d_gene: TRBD1
v_gene: TRBV5-1
CDR3nt: TGCGCCAGCAGGCCAGGGACAGACCGTAACTATGGCTACACCTTC
CDR3aa: CASRPGTDRNYGYTF

j_gene: TRBJ1-1
abundance: few
d_gene: .
v_gene: TRBV28
CDR3nt: TGTGCCAGCAGTTTCTCGGGCGGCCTGAACACTGAAGCTTTCTTT
CDR3aa: CASSFSGGLNTEAFF

j_gene: TRBJ1-2
abundance: .
d_gene: .
v_gene: TRBV18
CDR3nt: TGTGCCAGCTCACCACTCGAGCATCTCTATGGCTACACCTTC
CDR3aa: CASSPLEHLYGYTF

j_gene: TRBJ2-3
abundance: .
d_gene: .
v_gene: TRBV15
CDR3nt: TGTGCCACCAGCAGACCGGGGGCGGCAGATACGCAGTATTTT
CDR3aa: CATSRPGAADTQYF

j_gene: TRBJ2-7
abundance: .
d_gene: TRBD2
v_gene: TRBV7-9
CDR3nt: TGTGCCAGCAGCTTCCTTGGTAGCGGGGGGGCGAACGAGCAGTACTTC
CDR3aa: CASSFLGSGGANEQYF

j_gene: TRBJ2-1
abundance: .
d_gene: TRBD1
v_gene: TRBV9
CDR3nt: TGTGCCAGCAGCGTAGTCTCAGGGGGCGACGAGCAGTTCTTC
CDR3aa: CASSVVSGGDEQFF

j_gene: TRBJ1-1
abundance: few
d_gene: TRBD1
v_gene: TRBV5-8
CDR3nt: TGTGCCAGCAGCTTAGAGACAGGGGGCTTTATTGCTGAAGCTTTCTTT
CDR3aa: CASSLETGGFIAEAFF

j_gene: TRBJ1-5
abundance: .
d_gene: TRBD1
v_gene: TRBV20-1
CDR3nt: TGCAGTGCTAGAGGGAAACCAGGGGGCGGCGGCAATCAGCCCCAGCATTTT
CDR3aa: CSARGKPGGGGNQPQHF

j_gene: TRBJ2-1
abundance: few
d_gene: TRBD2
v_gene: TRBV6-1
CDR3nt: TGTGCCAGCAGTGAAGGGCTAGCGGGCTACAATGAGCAGTTCTTC
CDR3aa: CASSEGLAGYNEQFF

j_gene: TRBJ2-7
abundance: once
d_gene: TRBD2
v_gene: TRBV7-6
CDR3nt: TGTGCCAGCAGCCTCCAAGCGGGGGGGGTCTACGAGCAGTACTTC
CDR3aa: CASSLQAGGVYEQYF